These 29 T cell receptor beta chains originate from one sample sequenced in a study of T cell repertoires in cytomegalovirus infection. Their recognized antigens are unknown. Via MiXCR, TCRdb re-called the reads, giving one row per CDR3 protein. The table shows tens of thousands of distinct CDR3 sequences, with 20% occurring only once. This specimen consisted of CD8+ T cells from cultured PBMCs, obtained from culture after CMV antigen stimulation. Source of these receptors: a human donor in good health (CMV status not recorded). Some clones in this sample may be carry-over from other donors' samples.

Regarding this clonotype: This CDR3 is missing its conserved last phenylalanine or tryptophan, likely due to a read error. The chain has TRBV7-8 and TRBJ2-2, with 7 bases matching TRBD1. Germline V gene lookup returns CDR1 SGHVS and CDR2 FQNEAQ. With V trimmed by 5 bases and J by 3 bases, 9 bases remained unmatched. This CDR3 has 16 amino acids. The CDR3 here is CASSETRGWYTGELFY. The CDR3 DNA reads TGTGCCAGCAGCGAAACCAGGGGGTGGTACACCGGGGAGCTGTTTTAT.

This clonotype came up a few times. The chain combines TRBV14 with TRBJ2-3, with 7 bases aligning to TRBD1. This CDR3 region has 16 residues. CDR1 is SGHDN, CDR2 FVKESK, per germline. V lost 5 bases and J lost 2; bases outside the gene matches: 10. The CDR3 coding sequence is TGTGCCAGCAGCTCTTATCCCGGGACAGACACAGATACGCAGTATTTT. This translates into CASSSYPGTDTDTQYF.

CDR3 protein: CASSLDGMNTEAFF. In DNA, the CDR3 is TGTGCCAGCAGTTTGGACGGGATGAACACTGAAGCTTTCTTT. V usage is TRBV28 and J usage is TRBJ1-1; no clear D gene. The CDR3 covers 14 residues. The germline CDR1 and CDR2 sequences are MDHEN and SYDVKM. The V end was cut by 3 bases, the J end by 0 bases, with 8 bases between.

This clonotype showed up many times. This rearrangement joins TRBV7-8 to TRBJ1-4; no reliable D call. V shed 5 bases and J shed 5 bases, with 18 bases lying between them. Germline lookup yields CDR1 SGHVS and CDR2 FQNEAQ. The CDR3 sequence is 16 residues long. CDR3 sequence (DNA): TGTGCCAGCAGCCTATCCCGGTTGGGGAGGAATGAAAAACTGTTTTTT. It translates to CASSLSRLGRNEKLFF.

This clonotype occurred a few times. Here the CDR3 DNA reads TGCAGTGCTAGGGGGGGAGGGAACTATGGCTACACCTTC. It yields the protein CSARGGGNYGYTF. The rearrangement links TRBV20-1 to TRBJ1-2; a weak D match, TRBD1 (5 bases). Germline V lookup: CDR1 DFQATT, CDR2 SNEGSKA (reference sequence). The CDR3 covers 13 residues. The V end lost 3 bases, the J end lost 2 bases, and 10 bases lay between the germline ends.

This clonotype was detected a few times. This sequence joins TRBV7-9 and TRBJ2-3; D gene ambiguous. The CDR3 runs to 11 residues. CDR1 and CDR2 (germline): SEHNR, FQNEAQ (reference sequence). The germline V and J ends were trimmed by 6 bases and 2 bases, with 3 bases remaining between them. Written as DNA, the CDR3 is TGTGCCAGCAGACACACAGATACGCAGTATTTT. Residues: CASRHTDTQYF.

This chain links TRBV7-2 with TRBJ1-2; D perhaps matches TRBD1 (6 bases). Looked up from germline, CDR1 is SGHTA and CDR2 is FQGNSA. V dropped 5 bases and J dropped 6 bases, with 13 bases sitting between them. This CDR3 is built from 13 residues. The CDR3 region is CASSQGTGDGYTF. CDR3 in DNA: TGTGCCAGCAGCCAGGGGACGGGAGATGGCTACACCTTC.

This chain joins TRBV12-3 or TRBV12-4 and TRBJ1-1; 7 bases map to TRBD1. The CDR3 has 16 amino acids. V shed 5 bases and J 0 bases; nucleotides not matched to a gene: 9. The CDR3: CASSPTSTGVNTEAFF. Written as DNA, the CDR3 is TGTGCCAGCAGTCCAACCTCCACAGGGGTGAACACTGAAGCTTTCTTT.

This clonotype was observed a few times. The chain couples TRBV6-6 to TRBJ2-5; 11 bases are a match to TRBD2. Germline V gene sequence: CDR1 MNHNY, CDR2 SVGAGI (reference sequence). With 0 bases clipped from V and 1 base from J, the junction kept 1 base outside the gene matches. The CDR3 has 16 residues. This CDR3 reads CASSYSLAGGQETQYF. Here the CDR3 DNA reads TGTGCCAGCAGTTACTCGCTAGCGGGGGGCCAAGAGACCCAGTACTTC.

The CDR3 coding sequence is TGTGCCAGCAGCCCGGGGCCCAGCGGAGATACCGGGGAGCTGTTTTTT. It is translated as CASSPGPSGDTGELFF. The rearrangement uses TRBV7-9 and TRBJ2-2, with D perhaps matching TRBD1 or TRBD2 (5 bases each). The CDR3 is 16 amino acids. Between the trimmed V and J ends, which lost 5 bases and 5 bases, there was a span of 18 bases. Germline loops: CDR1 SEHNR, CDR2 FQNEAQ (reference sequence). Full variable domain (rest looked up from reference TRBV7-9 and TRBJ2-2): DTGVSQNPRHKITKRGQNVTFRCDPISEHNRLYWYRQTLGQGPEFLTYFQNEAQLEKSRLLSDRFSAERPKGSFSTLEIQRTEQGDSAMYLCASSPGPSGDTGELFFGEGSRLTVL.

This clonotype counts as medium-sized (0.01 to 0.1%). V and J are TRBV12-3 or TRBV12-4 and TRBJ1-2, with a tentative D call TRBD1 (5 bases). The CDR3 extends over 14 amino acids. The ends were cut back, 3 bases at V and 4 bases at J, with 12 bases in the middle. This CDR3 is CASSFSAGSYGYTF. Written as DNA, the CDR3 is TGTGCCAGCAGTTTTTCGGCAGGGTCCTATGGCTACACCTTC.

This sequence joins TRBV7-2 and TRBJ2-7; 9 nucleotides agree with TRBD1. From germline, CDR1 is SGHTA and CDR2 FQGNSA. V shed 5 bases and J 2 bases; nucleotides not matched to a gene: 7. This CDR3 has 15 residues. The CDR3 DNA sequence: TGTGCCAGCAGCCTCGGACAGGGGCCCACCTACGAGCAGTACTTC. Its protein is CASSLGQGPTYEQYF.

Only a few counts were recorded for this clonotype. Written as DNA, the CDR3 is TGTGCCAGCATCATTCGCGGGGGGGCCGTGGATGAGCAGTTCTTC. Protein: CASIIRGGAVDEQFF. This sequence joins TRBV6-1 and TRBJ2-1; TRBD2 aligns across 9 bases. The germline gives CDR1 MNHNS, CDR2 SASEGT. Trimming removed 7 bases from V and 8 bases from J; junction bases left unmatched: 12. The CDR3 is 15 residues long.

This clonotype has ten or more counts. This chain uses TRBV7-2 with TRBJ1-5; D is undetermined. The CDR3 has 15 amino acids. The ends were cut back, 3 bases at V and 0 bases at J, with 9 bases in the middle. The V gene's germline CDR1 is SGHTA and CDR2 FQGNSA. This CDR3 is CASSLDGYSNQPQHF. The CDR3 DNA reads as TGTGCCAGCAGCTTGGACGGGTATAGCAATCAGCCCCAGCATTTT.

This chain's CDR3 is CASSVDGPQDEQYF. The CDR3 DNA reads TGTGCCAGCAGCGTTGACGGGCCTCAGGACGAGCAGTACTTC. The rearrangement joins TRBV7-2 to TRBJ2-7; D gene uncertain. The CDR3 is 14 amino acids. The germline V gene encodes CDR1 SGHTA and CDR2 FQGNSA. Deletions cut 5 bases from V and 5 bases from J, with 16 bases between.

This clonotype was seen a few times. This chain links TRBV7-2 with TRBJ2-7, with 7 bases matching TRBD1. The junction had 7 bases not matched to a gene; V was cut back by 5 bases and J by 0 bases. CDR3 size: 15 residues. The germline CDR1 and CDR2 sequences are SGHTA and FQGNSA. CDR3: CASSRTGTASYEQYF. The CDR3 nucleotides read TGTGCCAGCAGCCGGACCGGGACAGCCTCCTACGAGCAGTACTTC.

This rearrangement joins TRBV7-2 to TRBJ2-3, with TRBD2 matching over 12 bases. The trim removed 4 bases at V and 6 bases at J, leaving 8 bases unmatched. This CDR3 region has 16 residues. CDR1 SGHTA and CDR2 FQGNSA come from the germline V gene. The CDR3: CASSYRLAGVGDTQYF. CDR3 nucleotides: TGTGCCAGCAGCTATAGACTAGCGGGGGTAGGGGATACGCAGTATTTT.

This clonotype was detected only a few times. The chain uses TRBV9 and TRBJ2-5, with TRBD2 as a possible D gene (6 bases). Per germline, CDR1 SGDLS and CDR2 YYNGEE. This CDR3 is built from 14 residues. Trimming removed 2 bases from V and 2 bases from J, with 10 bases in between. In DNA form, the CDR3 reads TGTGCCAGCAGCGTCGGGGGAGAACAAGAGACCCAGTACTTC. It codes for CASSVGGEQETQYF.

In its sample, this clonotype was seen many times. The chain employs TRBV7-2 and TRBJ2-7; D gene uncertain. The V end lost 4 bases, the J end lost 7 bases, and 14 bases lay between the germline ends. The CDR3 extends over 13 amino acids. The V gene's germline CDR1 is SGHTA and CDR2 FQGNSA. CDR3 DNA: TGTGCCAGCAGCTCCGACGGAATTCGGGAGCAGTACTTC. Translated: CASSSDGIREQYF.

The chain employs TRBV6-6 and TRBJ2-7, with TRBD2 identical over 11 bases. The CDR3 is made up of 15 amino acids. Germline CDR1 and CDR2: MNHNY and SVGAGI (reference sequence). J lost 0 bases, V lost 5 bases, and 3 bases had no gene match. DNA for the CDR3: TGTGCCAGCAGTGGGACTAGCGGAAGCTCCTACGAGCAGTACTTC. Its protein is CASSGTSGSSYEQYF.

This clonotype has a handful of counts. V is TRBV7-8 and J is TRBJ2-5, with no clear D. Germline V gene data show CDR1 as SGHVS and CDR2 as FQNEAQ. The CDR3 is 12 residues long. Trimming left V 1 base short and J 9 bases short, with 9 bases between. The CDR3 nucleotides are TGTGCCAGCAGCTTAGATGGGTGGGCCCAGTACTTC. This encodes CASSLDGWAQYF.

CDR3 nucleotide sequence: TGTGCCAGCAGTCTAACAGAGACCTACGAGCAGTACTTC. Translation gives CASSLTETYEQYF. The chain joins TRBV7-6 to TRBJ2-7; D not resolved. V lost 6 bases, J lost 2 bases, and 11 bases lay in between. This CDR3 is 13 amino acids long. From germline, CDR1 is SGHVS and CDR2 FNYEAQ.

This sequence joins TRBV6-2 or TRBV6-3 and TRBJ2-3; a weak D match, TRBD2 (5 bases). The CDR3 totals 13 residues. Germline lookup yields CDR1 MNHEY and CDR2 SVGEGT. V dropped 5 bases and J dropped 3 bases, with 9 bases sitting between them. The CDR3 here is CASSLSETDTQYF. The CDR3 bases are TGTGCCAGCAGTCTTAGCGAGACAGATACGCAGTATTTT.

The sample holds many counts of this clonotype. The chain joins TRBV7-2 to TRBJ2-7; 11 positions agree with TRBD2. CDR1 and CDR2 from the germline V gene are SGHTA and FQGNSA. CDR3 length: 16 amino acids. After removal of 3 bases from V and 6 bases from J, the junction contained 10 bases not matched to a gene. Here the CDR3 reads CASSFSTSGNNPEQYF. CDR3 coding DNA: TGTGCCAGCAGCTTTTCGACTAGCGGGAATAATCCCGAGCAGTACTTC.

The table lists this clonotype with a few counts. The chain has TRBV12-3 or TRBV12-4 and TRBJ1-4; tentatively, D is TRBD1 (5 bases). Trimming removed 6 bases at V and 2 bases at J, with 13 bases between. The CDR3 consists of 15 residues. In DNA, the CDR3 is TGTGCCAGCAGCCCCCGCGGGGCGACTAATGAAAAACTGTTTTTT. It specifies CASSPRGATNEKLFF.

This clonotype came up a few times. The rearrangement links TRBV7-9 to TRBJ2-7; 9 bases line up with TRBD2. The germline V gene has CDR1 SEHNR and CDR2 FQNEAQ (reference sequence). V lost 4 bases to trimming and J lost 4 bases; unmatched junction nucleotides: 8. The CDR3 length is 15 residues. CDR3 protein: CASSSTRLAVYEQYF. In nucleotides, the CDR3 is TGTGCCAGCAGCTCCACCAGACTAGCGGTGTACGAGCAGTACTTC. The full variable domain, rest sourced from reference TRBV7-9 and TRBJ2-7, is DTGVSQNPRHKITKRGQNVTFRCDPISEHNRLYWYRQTLGQGPEFLTYFQNEAQLEKSRLLSDRFSAERPKGSFSTLEIQRTEQGDSAMYLCASSSTRLAVYEQYFGPGTRLTVT.

This clonotype has just a few counts. This chain links TRBV19 with TRBJ2-1, with D unclear. CDR3 length equals 12 residues. V lost 1 base and J 9 bases, leaving 7 bases between the germline ends. CDR1 is LNHDA and CDR2 is SQIVND in the germline V gene (reference sequence). CDR3 region: CASSIGGGEQFF. The CDR3 DNA sequence: TGTGCCAGTAGTATAGGGGGTGGTGAGCAGTTCTTC.

This clonotype was seen repeatedly, ten times or more. This sequence joins TRBV20-1 and TRBJ2-5; D is ambiguous. This CDR3 region has 13 residues. Germline V CDR1 and CDR2: DFQATT, SNEGSKA (reference sequence). V lost 1 base and J 5 bases, leaving 11 bases between the germline ends. The CDR3 sequence: CSARVIGQETQYF. The CDR3, as DNA: TGCAGTGCTAGAGTGATAGGGCAGGAGACCCAGTACTTC.

The gene calls are TRBV12-3 or TRBV12-4 and TRBJ2-5, with TRBD2 matching 7 bases. V was clipped by 7 bases and J by 5 bases; unmatched bases: 16. The CDR3 sequence is 16 residues long. The CDR3 DNA sequence: TGTGCCAGCATGTCCAGCGGGATCCAAAAGGGGGAGACCCAGTACTTC. Translating gives CASMSSGIQKGETQYF.